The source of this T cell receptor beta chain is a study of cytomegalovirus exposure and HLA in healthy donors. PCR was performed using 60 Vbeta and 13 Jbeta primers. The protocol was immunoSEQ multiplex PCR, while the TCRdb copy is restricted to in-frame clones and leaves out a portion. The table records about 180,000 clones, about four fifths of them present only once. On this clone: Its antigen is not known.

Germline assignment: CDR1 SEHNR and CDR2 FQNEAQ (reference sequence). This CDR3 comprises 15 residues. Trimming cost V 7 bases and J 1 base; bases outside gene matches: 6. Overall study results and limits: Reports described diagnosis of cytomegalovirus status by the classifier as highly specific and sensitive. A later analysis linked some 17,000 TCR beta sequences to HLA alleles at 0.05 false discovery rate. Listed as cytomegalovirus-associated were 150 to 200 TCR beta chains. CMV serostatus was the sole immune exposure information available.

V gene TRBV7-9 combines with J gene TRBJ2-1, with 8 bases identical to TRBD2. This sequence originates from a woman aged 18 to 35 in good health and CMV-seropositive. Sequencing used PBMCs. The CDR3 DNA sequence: TGTGCCAGCACCCCAGCGGGGGTGTCCTACAATGAGCAGTTCTTC. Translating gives CASTPAGVSYNEQFF.